This T cell receptor beta chain was sequenced in a study of follicular helper T cells after annual influenza vaccination. The time point was: 2014-2015 season, 7 days after vaccination. This table comes from immunoSEQ multiplex PCR, and its TCRdb copy is limited to in-frame clones, with some not included. This table holds several thousand clones, 80% to 90% found once. Concerning this clone itself: Its cognate antigen is unknown.

Study-level points and caveats: Just roughly 9.5-20% of cells analyzed had recovered productive TCRB sequences.

This CDR3 comprises 12 residues. The V gene lost 6 bases and the J gene lost 3 bases, with 6 bases spanning the gap. In germline, CDR1 is SNHLY, CDR2 FYNNEI. The chain has TRBV2 and TRBJ2-1, with a tentative D call TRBD2 (5 bases). The specimen comprised CXCR5+ CD38- circulating T follicular helper cells from blood, sampled 7 days after influenza vaccination. Subset given: circulating Tfh, non-naive CD4+CXCR5+PD-1+ (ICOS+CD38+ or ICOS-CD38-). This clonotype originated in an adult who received the influenza vaccine. The CDR3 region is CASSRDYNEQFF. The CDR3 bases are TGTGCCAGCAGCCGGGACTACAATGAGCAGTTCTTC.